The source of this TCR beta chain is a study of blood T cells in healthy people across ages. Overall study: Per two T cells, template switching captured roughly one barcoded beta molecule. Study-wide findings and caveats: Per million T cells, TCR beta diversity dropped about linearly as age rose. TCR beta diversity was tightly associated with the proportion of naive T cells.

A sample-barcoded 5' primer and a J-beta primer mix were used in a second PCR of roughly 6 to 12 cycles. A template-switch adaptor containing 12 random nucleotides labeled each cDNA molecule. MiXCR was run by TCRdb on the 5' RACE reads, yielding one entry per CDR3 protein. The sample has 1.5 million to 2 million distinct CDR3 sequences, about 28% seen once; the top ten hold 7% to 9%. Germline values: CDR1 SGHTA, CDR2 FQGNSA. Trimming cost V 4 bases and J 6 bases; bases outside gene matches: 8. CDR3 length: 15 amino acids. Turning to this clonotype: Its specificity is unknown.

The sample taken for sequencing was blood. The rearrangement joins TRBV7-2 to TRBJ2-1; 8 bases are shared with TRBD1. This TCR was recovered from a woman between 25 and 40 years old in good health. The CDR3 DNA reads TGTGCCAGCAGCTCGACAGGGGCCGTCTGCAATGAGCAGTTCTTC. Translation: CASSSTGAVCNEQFF.